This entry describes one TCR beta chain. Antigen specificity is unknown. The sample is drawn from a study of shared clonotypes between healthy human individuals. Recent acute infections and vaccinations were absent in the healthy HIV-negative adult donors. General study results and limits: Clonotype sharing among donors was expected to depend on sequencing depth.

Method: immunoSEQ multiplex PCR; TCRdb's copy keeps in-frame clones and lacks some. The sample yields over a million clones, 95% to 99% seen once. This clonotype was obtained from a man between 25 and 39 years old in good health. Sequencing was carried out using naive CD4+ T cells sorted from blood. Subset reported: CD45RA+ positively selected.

Here the CDR3 reads CASSAGLAGSRPQEVYEQYF. The CDR3 DNA reads TGTGCCAGCAGCGCGGGACTAGCGGGAAGCCGTCCCCAAGAAGTTTACGAGCAGTACTTC. The rearrangement joins TRBV9 to TRBJ2-7; TRBD2 aligns across 13 bases. The trim removed 3 bases at V and 4 bases at J, leaving 19 bases unmatched. CDR1 is SGDLS, CDR2 YYNGEE, per germline. The CDR3 totals 20 residues.